A selection of T cell receptor beta chains follows, all from one sample in a study of blood T cell repertoires in COVID-19. TCRdb's table, derived via immunoSEQ multiplex PCR, lists solely in-frame clones and lacks some. The table shows more than 70,000 clones, with approximately 86% occurring only once. Material for sequencing was peripheral blood. Receptors originate from a man at least 80 years old with active or convalescent COVID-19. CDR3s include the opening cysteine and the closing phenylalanine or tryptophan. The D gene is left open where the match is weak. Part of the rows lack a size; the others show once, few, many or a class for expanded clones.

J gene,CDR3 length,V gene,D gene,clone size,CDR3 DNA,CDR3 protein
TRBJ2-1,16,TRBV28,NA,NA,TGTGCCAGCAGTTTATTACTACAGGGATGGGGCAATGAGCAGTTCTTC,CASSLLLQGWGNEQFF
TRBJ2-1,17,TRBV13,NA,NA,TGTGCCAGCAGCTGGGGAATTCGGGACTGGGACTCGGGTGAGCAGTTCTTC,CASSWGIRDWDSGEQFF
TRBJ2-3,19,TRBV24-1,NA,NA,TGTGCCACCAGTGATTTCCTCGGTGGGGGGATCGGCAGCACAGATACGCAGTATTTT,CATSDFLGGGIGSTDTQYF
TRBJ2-1,16,TRBV7-9,TRBD2,NA,TGTGCCAGCAGTCCGGGGTACGGGACTAGTTACAATGAGCAGTTCTTC,CASSPGYGTSYNEQFF
TRBJ2-3,14,TRBV5-1,TRBD2,NA,TGCGCCAGCAGCCCGATGGGACTAGCGGATACGCAGTATTTT,CASSPMGLADTQYF
TRBJ2-5,12,TRBV11-2,NA,NA,TGTGCCAGCAACATCGATACAGAGACCCAGTACTTC,CASNIDTETQYF
TRBJ1-2,15,TRBV5-1,NA,once,TGCGCCAGCAGCGTGCGGGCGGGGGCCCCAGCAGGCTACACCTTC,CASSVRAGAPAGYTF
TRBJ2-3,18,TRBV27,TRBD2,NA,TGTGCCAGCAGTTTATTGCACCCCGCGGGAGGGCACACAGATACGCAGTATTTT,CASSLLHPAGGHTDTQYF
TRBJ1-2,15,TRBV7-2,TRBD1,NA,TGTGCCAGCAGCTGGGACAGATTATCTAACTATGGCTACACCTTC,CASSWDRLSNYGYTF
TRBJ2-5,15,TRBV5-1,TRBD1,NA,TGCGCCAGCAGCCCCGGGACAGGAGGACAAGAGACCCAGTACTTC,CASSPGTGGQETQYF
TRBJ2-7,15,TRBV5-4,TRBD1,NA,TGTGCCAGCAGCTTGTCCCCAGGGGGCGCTTGGGAGCAGTACTTC,CASSLSPGGAWEQYF
TRBJ2-1,13,TRBV6-4,NA,NA,TGTGCCAGCAGTATGAGCTCGGACAATGAGCAGTTCTTC,CASSMSSDNEQFF
TRBJ2-5,15,TRBV29-1,TRBD2,NA,TGCAGCGTCGAGGGTCAAGCGGGAGGGGGTGAGACCCAGTACTTC,CSVEGQAGGGETQYF
TRBJ1-2,15,TRBV3-1/TRBV3-2,NA,NA,TGTGCCAGCAGCCAAGCGGAAATTGGGAGTCAAGGCTACACCTTC,CASSQAEIGSQGYTF
TRBJ2-7,16,TRBV7-3,TRBD2,few,TGTGCCAGCAGCTTAGGACTAGCGGGAATTCAAGGCGAGCAGTACTTC,CASSLGLAGIQGEQYF
TRBJ1-6,17,TRBV4-1,TRBD1,NA,TGCGCCAGCAGCCAAGGTCGCCAGGGGGCACGAAATTCACCCCTCCACTTT,CASSQGRQGARNSPLHF
TRBJ2-7,16,TRBV5-1,NA,NA,TGCGCCAGCAGCTTGACTATTAGCCGAAGTTCCTACGAGCAGTACTTC,CASSLTISRSSYEQYF
TRBJ1-3,15,TRBV9,NA,NA,TGTGCCAGCAGCTCTGGGGGCGGCTCTGGAAACACCATATATTTT,CASSSGGGSGNTIYF
TRBJ1-5,14,TRBV4-2,NA,NA,TGTGCCAGCAGCCAAGATTCGGGGTATCAGCCCCAGCATTTT,CASSQDSGYQPQHF
TRBJ2-5,13,TRBV12-3/TRBV12-4,NA,NA,TGTGCCAGCAGCCCGGGACAACAAGAGACCCAGTACTTC,CASSPGQQETQYF
TRBJ2-5,13,TRBV5-1,NA,NA,TGCGCCAGCAGCTTGGGGGCGGGAGAGACCCAGTACTTC,CASSLGAGETQYF
TRBJ1-1,14,TRBV18,TRBD1,NA,TGTGCCAGCTCACTGGACAGGGAGAACACTGAAGCTTTCTTT,CASSLDRENTEAFF
TRBJ2-7,11,TRBV29-1,NA,NA,TGCAGCGTTTTTACAGGGTACGAGCAGTACTTC,CSVFTGYEQYF
TRBJ2-5,14,TRBV4-3,NA,NA,TGCGCCAGCAGCCAAGGGAGTGTCCAAGAGACCCAGTACTTC,CASSQGSVQETQYF
TRBJ2-7,15,TRBV5-4,TRBD2,NA,TGTGCCAGCAGCTTGGGGACTAGCGGGGTCTACGAGCAGTACTTC,CASSLGTSGVYEQYF
TRBJ2-3,17,TRBV10-3,TRBD2,NA,TGTGCCATCAGTGAGTCGAAACCGGGAGGCCCCCCGGATACGCAGTATTTT,CAISESKPGGPPDTQYF
TRBJ2-7,15,TRBV7-2,TRBD2,NA,TGTGCCAGCAGCATCACTAGCGGGCCTACCTACGAGCAGTACTTC,CASSITSGPTYEQYF
TRBJ1-4,18,TRBV15,TRBD1,NA,TGTGCCACCAGCAGAGGTCCGGGACAGGGGAGAACTAATGAAAAACTGTTTTTT,CATSRGPGQGRTNEKLFF
TRBJ2-7,15,TRBV7-2,NA,NA,TGTGCCAGCAGCCCGCTCAGGGGCGGTGTGAAGGAGCAGTACTTC,CASSPLRGGVKEQYF